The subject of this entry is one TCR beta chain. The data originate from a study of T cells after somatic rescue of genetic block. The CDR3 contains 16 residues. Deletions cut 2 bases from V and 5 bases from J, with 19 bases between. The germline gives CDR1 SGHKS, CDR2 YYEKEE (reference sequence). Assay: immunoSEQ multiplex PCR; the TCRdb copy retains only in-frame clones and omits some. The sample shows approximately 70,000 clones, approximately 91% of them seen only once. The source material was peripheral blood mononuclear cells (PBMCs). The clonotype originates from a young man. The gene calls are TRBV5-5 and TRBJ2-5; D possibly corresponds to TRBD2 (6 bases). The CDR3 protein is CASSFALAAGRETQYF. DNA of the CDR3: TGTGCCAGCAGCTTTGCCTTGGCAGCGGGCCGGGAGACCCAGTACTTC.